Listed below are T cell receptor beta chains from one sample, sequenced in a study of CD8 T cells in ankylosing spondylitis. TCRdb itself ran the 5' RACE reads through MiXCR, one entry per CDR3 protein. The sample lists approximately 140,000 distinct CDR3 sequences, roughly 8.4% occurring once. What was sequenced was synovial fluid, either unsorted or a sorted T cell fraction (not recorded which). These receptors were taken from a male donor with ankylosing spondylitis. Each CDR3 is given with its conserved first and last residue. Each record gives: clone size, D gene, V gene, J gene, CDR3 protein, CDR3 DNA. D genes are given only for firm matches. The size of a clone is reported for some rows only, either as once, few or many, or as a class for expanded clones.

few	-	TRBV2	TRBJ2-3	CASQGTDTQYF	TGTGCCAGCCAGGGCACAGATACGCAGTATTTT
few	-	TRBV27	TRBJ1-1	CASRLAGKAFF	TGTGCCAGCAGACTCGCCGGGAAAGCTTTCTTT
many	-	TRBV20-1	TRBJ1-1	CSARVYRRAEAFF	TGCAGTGCTAGGGTATACAGGAGGGCTGAAGCTTTCTTT
many	TRBD1	TRBV27	TRBJ2-1	CASSFTNRGPTYNEQFF	TGTGCCAGCAGTTTTACCAACAGGGGGCCTACCTACAATGAGCAGTTCTTC
many	-	TRBV3-1	TRBJ2-4	CASSQAENIQYF	TGTGCCAGCAGCCAAGCTGAAAACATTCAGTACTTC
many	TRBD2	TRBV4-2	TRBJ2-3	CASSLGTSGSDTQYF	TGTGCCAGCAGCCTGGGGACTAGCGGATCAGATACGCAGTATTTT
many	-	TRBV6-5	TRBJ2-1	CASSSPTDEQFF	TGTGCCAGCAGTTCCCCAACCGATGAGCAGTTCTTC
many	-	TRBV5-1	TRBJ1-4	CASSLGTASEKLFF	TGCGCCAGCAGCTTGGGGACGGCATCTGAAAAACTGTTTTTT
many	-	TRBV5-1	TRBJ2-2	CASSERNTGELFF	TGCGCCAGCAGCGAGAGAAACACCGGGGAGCTGTTTTTT
many	-	TRBV7-8	TRBJ2-7	CASSLRGDGPYEQYF	TGTGCCAGCAGCTTACGGGGCGATGGACCCTACGAGCAGTACTTC
few	-	TRBV7-9	TRBJ2-3	CASSLRGGPTDTQYF	TGTGCCAGCAGCCTCAGAGGGGGACCCACAGATACGCAGTATTTT
many	-	TRBV7-8	TRBJ2-7	CASSSQGYEQYF	TGTGCCAGCAGTTCTCAGGGGTACGAGCAGTACTTC
-	TRBD2	TRBV12-3/TRBV12-4	TRBJ2-5	CASSLSGRGQETQYF	TGTGCCAGCAGTCTTAGCGGGAGAGGCCAAGAGACCCAGTACTTC
many	-	TRBV20-1	TRBJ2-3	CSARRSGLTDTQYF	TGCAGTGCTAGGCGCAGCGGCCTCACAGATACGCAGTATTTT
many	-	TRBV7-3	TRBJ2-7	CASSPMGGALSYEQYF	TGTGCCAGCAGCCCCATGGGAGGAGCGCTGTCCTACGAGCAGTACTTC
few	-	TRBV15	TRBJ2-3	CATSRATDTQYF	TGTGCCACCAGCAGAGCCACAGATACGCAGTATTTT
-	-	TRBV6-5	TRBJ2-7	CASSYVFGYEQYF	TGTGCCAGCAGTTACGTCTTTGGCTACGAGCAGTACTTC
-	-	TRBV29-1	TRBJ2-5	CSVETAPRETQYF	TGCAGCGTCGAAACGGCCCCACGAGAGACCCAGTACTTC
many	-	TRBV20-1	TRBJ2-3	CSARLVSDTQYF	TGCAGTGCTAGGTTGGTTAGCGATACGCAGTATTTT
many	-	TRBV20-1	TRBJ1-2	CSARDNWGYGYTF	TGCAGTGCTAGAGATAACTGGGGCTATGGCTACACCTTC
many	-	TRBV7-8	TRBJ2-1	CASSPGQYNEQFF	TGTGCCAGCAGCCCAGGACAGTACAATGAGCAGTTCTTC
many	-	TRBV7-6	TRBJ2-4	CASSLEPGANIQYF	TGTGCCAGCAGCTTAGAACCGGGAGCTAACATTCAGTACTTC
-	-	TRBV18	TRBJ2-2	CASSFQGLIGGELFF	TGTGCCAGCTCCTTTCAGGGTTTGATCGGCGGGGAGCTGTTTTTT
many	-	TRBV20-1	TRBJ1-1	CSAPRWGEAFF	TGCAGTGCGCCTAGATGGGGTGAAGCTTTCTTT
few	-	TRBV5-6	TRBJ1-4	CASSSMKSWWGIGEKLFF	TGTGCCAGCAGCTCCATGAAGTCGTGGTGGGGCATTGGGGAAAAACTGTTTTTT
many	TRBD2	TRBV28	TRBJ2-7	CASLGTREYEQYF	TGTGCCAGCTTGGGGACTAGGGAGTACGAGCAGTACTTC
many	TRBD2	TRBV5-1	TRBJ2-1	CASSATSGAYNEQFF	TGCGCCAGCAGCGCCACTAGCGGGGCGTACAATGAGCAGTTCTTC
many	-	TRBV18	TRBJ2-3	CASSPLDGRTDTQYF	TGTGCCAGCTCACCACTTGACGGCCGCACAGATACGCAGTATTTT
once	-	TRBV3-1	TRBJ2-3	CASCQGLRRSSTDTQYF	TGTGCCTCCTGCCAAGGGCTCCGCCGGAGCAGCACAGATACGCAGTATTTT
-	TRBD2	TRBV20-1	TRBJ2-3	CSAGRPGGRAGHPFGTDTQYF	TGCAGTGCAGGTCGCCCGGGGGGGAGAGCGGGCCATCCGTTCGGCACAGATACGCAGTATTTT
many	TRBD1	TRBV6-1	TRBJ1-1	CASGDRGLKRAFF	TGTGCCAGCGGGGACAGGGGATTGAAGAGGGCTTTCTTT
few	-	TRBV18	TRBJ2-7	CASSAGTPRHEQYF	TGTGCCAGCTCTGCCGGGACACCGCGTCACGAGCAGTACTTC
-	-	TRBV29-1	TRBJ1-2	CSAEWTEYYGYTF	TGCAGCGCGGAATGGACAGAATACTATGGCTACACCTTC
many	TRBD1	TRBV10-3	TRBJ1-6	CASTGADNSPLHF	TGTGCCTCCACAGGGGCCGATAATTCACCCCTCCACTTT
many	TRBD2	TRBV5-1	TRBJ2-1	CASSPRAGLAVNEQFF	TGCGCCAGCAGCCCGCGAGCGGGACTAGCAGTGAATGAGCAGTTCTTC
many	-	TRBV18	TRBJ2-1	CASSMSRGAAYNEQFF	TGTGCCAGCTCAATGAGCCGCGGAGCCGCCTACAATGAGCAGTTCTTC
-	-	TRBV7-2	TRBJ2-7	CASTESGYEQYF	TGTGCCAGCACTGAATCTGGTTACGAGCAGTACTTC
many	-	TRBV7-3	TRBJ1-2	CASSSGTDYGYTF	TGTGCCAGCAGCTCGGGGACTGACTATGGCTACACCTTC
many	-	TRBV7-2	TRBJ1-1	CASSLNSGTEAFF	TGTGCCAGCAGCTTGAATAGCGGGACTGAAGCTTTCTTT
many	-	TRBV20-1	TRBJ2-7	CSAYGRYEQYF	TGCAGTGCATACGGCCGGTACGAGCAGTACTTC
few	TRBD2	TRBV4-2	TRBJ2-5	CASSPYTSGGGETQYF	TGTGCCAGCAGCCCGTACACTAGCGGGGGGGGAGAGACCCAGTACTTC
few	TRBD1	TRBV7-9	TRBJ1-2	CASSLASGTAGNGYTF	TGTGCCAGCAGCTTAGCGAGTGGGACAGCCGGGAATGGCTACACCTTC
few	-	TRBV6-1	TRBJ1-1	CASTVERRTLGTEAFF	TGTGCCAGCACCGTGGAGCGACGGACCCTGGGGACTGAAGCTTTCTTT
-	-	TRBV28	TRBJ1-2	CASSFSGYNYGYTF	TGTGCCAGCAGTTTTTCGGGGTATAACTATGGCTACACCTTC
many	-	TRBV20-1	TRBJ2-5	CSGGKPQETQYF	TGCAGTGGGGGGAAGCCCCAAGAGACCCAGTACTTC
few	-	TRBV6-1	TRBJ2-3	CASRDYHTTDTQYF	TGTGCCAGCAGGGACTATCACACCACAGATACGCAGTATTTT
-	TRBD2	TRBV2	TRBJ2-1	CTSSPNRGGGTFRNEQFF	TGTACCAGCAGTCCCAACCGGGGGGGTGGAACCTTCCGGAATGAGCAGTTCTTC
many	-	TRBV7-2	TRBJ2-3	CASSLAPGTDTQYF	TGTGCCAGCAGCCTGGCACCTGGCACAGATACGCAGTATTTT
many	TRBD1	TRBV20-1	TRBJ2-7	CSARAGQAGGSYEQYF	TGCAGTGCTAGAGCTGGTCAGGCAGGGGGCTCCTACGAGCAGTACTTC
-	-	TRBV6-1	TRBJ2-7	CASSEGPGAYEQYF	TGTGCCAGCAGTGAAGGCCCGGGAGCTTACGAGCAGTACTTC
few	-	TRBV2	TRBJ1-2	CASRSSGHYGYTF	TGTGCCAGCAGATCGTCGGGACACTATGGCTACACCTTC
many	TRBD1	TRBV7-2	TRBJ2-7	CASSIDRDRAYEQYF	TGTGCCAGCAGCATCGACCGGGACAGAGCCTACGAGCAGTACTTC